This T cell receptor beta chain was captured by sequencing in a study of vaccination and CD4 T cells after COVID-19. Study in general: In culture, cells were exposed to overlapping spike peptides from SARS-CoV-2, HCoV-NL63, HCoV-OC43 and HCoV-229E.

As concerns this clonotype: Antigen unknown.

Germline V lookup: CDR1 SGHAT, CDR2 FQNNGV. Trimming pared 7 bases from V and 2 bases from J, leaving 13 bases between. CDR3 length: 14 amino acids. Sequencing of cultured CD4+ T cell DNA used the Oncomine TCR Beta short-read assay. Each CDR3 protein gets one entry after TCRdb re-called the PCR reads with MiXCR. The repertoire holds roughly 6,900 distinct CDR3 sequences, with about 80% as singletons. Treatment given: 10-day PBMC culture with coronavirus spike peptide pools or control peptides (ViraFEST assay). Positive PCR tests came between March and December 2020, ahead of the US Alpha, Beta and Delta variants.

What was sequenced was CD4+ T cells from blood, cultured in vitro. The clonotype comes from a human donor who had recovered from COVID-19. The J gene is TRBJ2-3, the V gene TRBV11-2; a weak D match, TRBD1 (5 bases). CDR3 in DNA: TGTGCCAGCACCAAAGGGGTATACACAGATACGCAGTATTTT. Translated, it gives CASTKGVYTDTQYF.